Listed here are 4 T cell receptor beta chains from one sample, sequenced in a study of T cell responses to AZD1222 COVID-19 vaccine. TCRdb's copy holds only in-frame clones and misses some; the assay was immunoSEQ multiplex PCR. This sample yields under 200,000 clones, of which 85% to 95% are seen a single time; roughly 1.4% belongs to the top ten. The specimen comprised peripheral blood, sampled on day 0 of AZD1222 vaccination. The receptors come from an adult in good health.

The chain couples TRBV7-3 to TRBJ1-1; maybe TRBD1 (6 bases). Germline V gene lookup returns CDR1 SGHTA and CDR2 FQGTGA. Trimming shortened V by 5 bases and J by 5 bases, and 12 bases separated the two germline ends. The CDR3 has 13 residues. Written as DNA, the CDR3 is TGTGCCAGCAGCCCTAGAACAGGGACTGAAGCTTTCTTT. Translating it yields CASSPRTGTEAFF.

In nucleotides, the CDR3 is TGTGCCAGCAGCAATTCCGGGACAGGGCTCATCGTGAACACTGAAGCTTTCTTT. It encodes CASSNSGTGLIVNTEAFF. The chain couples TRBV9 to TRBJ1-1, with 9 bases that match TRBD1. Per the germline V gene, CDR1 is SGDLS and CDR2 is YYNGEE. This CDR3 has 18 residues. J lost 0 bases, V lost 4 bases, and 13 bases had no gene match.

Here the CDR3 DNA reads TGCGCCAGCAGCCCGACCCCTAGTCTCAGGGGGAAAGCCCAGTACTTC. Translating it yields CASSPTPSLRGKAQYF. The chain has TRBV5-1 and TRBJ2-5; 7 nucleotides align to TRBD1. CDR1 and CDR2 (germline): SGHRS, YFSETQ. Trimming removed 4 bases from V and 9 bases from J; junction bases left unmatched: 18. CDR3 length: 16 residues.

This sequence joins TRBV2 and TRBJ1-5; no definite D call. This CDR3 contains 14 residues. Germline CDR1 reads SNHLY; CDR2 reads FYNNEI. V was shortened by 5 bases and J by 4 bases, with 12 bases between the two germline ends. CDR3 region: CASSPSMGNQPQHF. The CDR3 DNA follows: TGTGCCAGCAGTCCGTCCATGGGTAATCAGCCCCAGCATTTT.